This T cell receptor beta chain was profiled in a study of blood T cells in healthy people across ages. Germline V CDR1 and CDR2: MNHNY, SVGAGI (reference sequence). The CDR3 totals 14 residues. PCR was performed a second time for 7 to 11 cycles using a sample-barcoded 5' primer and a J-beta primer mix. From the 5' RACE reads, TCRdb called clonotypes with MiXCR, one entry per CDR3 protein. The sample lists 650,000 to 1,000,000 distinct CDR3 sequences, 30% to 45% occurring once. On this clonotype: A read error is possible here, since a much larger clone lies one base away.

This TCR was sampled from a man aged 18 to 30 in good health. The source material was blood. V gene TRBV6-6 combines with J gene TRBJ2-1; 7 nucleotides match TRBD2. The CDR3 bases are TGTGCCAACAGTCTACAGCGGGGTGACAATGAGCAGTTCTTC. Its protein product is CANSLQRGDNEQFF.